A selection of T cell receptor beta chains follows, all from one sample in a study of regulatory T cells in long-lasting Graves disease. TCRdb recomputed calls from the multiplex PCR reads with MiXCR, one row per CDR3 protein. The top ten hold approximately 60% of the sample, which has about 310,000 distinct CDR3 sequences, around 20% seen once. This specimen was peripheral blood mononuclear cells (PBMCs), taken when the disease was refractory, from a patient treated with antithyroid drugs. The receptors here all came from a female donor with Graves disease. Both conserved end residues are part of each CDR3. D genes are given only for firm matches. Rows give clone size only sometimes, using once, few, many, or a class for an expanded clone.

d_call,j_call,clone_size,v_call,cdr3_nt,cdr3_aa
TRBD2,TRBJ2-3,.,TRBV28,TGTGCCAGCAGTCTTCTAGCGGGAGGTTCTTATACGCAGTATTTT,CASSLLAGGSYTQYF
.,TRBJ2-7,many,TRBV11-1,TGTGCCAGCAGCTTCCTCGGGGCCGACTACGAGCAGTACTTC,CASSFLGADYEQYF
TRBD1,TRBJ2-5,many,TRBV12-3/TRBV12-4,TGTGCCAGCAGTTTTACGATTGTCGGGACAGCACAAGAGACCCAGTACTTC,CASSFTIVGTAQETQYF
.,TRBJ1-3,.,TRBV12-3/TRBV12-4,TGTGCCAGCTATGAGGAGTCTTCTCCTGGAAACACCATATATTTT,CASYEESSPGNTIYF
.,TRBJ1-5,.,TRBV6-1,TGTGCCAGCAGGAAAGGAATCAATCAGCCCCAGCATTTT,CASRKGINQPQHF
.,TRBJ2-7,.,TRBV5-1,TGCGCCAGCAGCCGGGCCAGATCCCAATACGAGCAGTACTTC,CASSRARSQYEQYF
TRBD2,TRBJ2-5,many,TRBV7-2,TGTGCCAGCAGCCCGGGACGGGTAGCGGGAGTTCGAGAGACCCAGTACTTC,CASSPGRVAGVRETQYF
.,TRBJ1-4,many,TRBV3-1,TGTGCCAGCAGCCCCCAAGGAGGGCATAATGAAAAACTGTTTTTT,CASSPQGGHNEKLFF
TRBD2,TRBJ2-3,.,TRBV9,TGTGCCAGCAGCCAAGTTTCTAGCGGATTCACAGATACGCAGTATTTT,CASSQVSSGFTDTQYF
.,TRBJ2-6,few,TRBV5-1,TGCGCCAGCAGCCCACTTTCACCTGGGGCCAACGTCCTGACTTTC,CASSPLSPGANVLTF
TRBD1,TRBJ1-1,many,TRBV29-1,TGCAGCGTTGAGTGGGACAGGCGCACTGAAGCTTTCTTT,CSVEWDRRTEAFF
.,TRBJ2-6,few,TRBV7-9,TGTGCCAGCAGCTCACAACAGGGAGGGAGCTTCTCTGGGGCCAACGTCCTGACTTTC,CASSSQQGGSFSGANVLTF
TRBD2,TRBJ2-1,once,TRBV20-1,TGCAGTGCGGGACTAGCTCGCGGTCCGGATGAGCAGTTCTTC,CSAGLARGPDEQFF
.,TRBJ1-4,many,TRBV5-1,TGCGCCAGCGCAAGGACTGCAACTAATGAAAAACTGTTTTTT,CASARTATNEKLFF
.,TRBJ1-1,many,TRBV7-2,TGTGCCAGCAGCTTAGGCAGAAGGGGTTTTGAATCTGAAGCTTTCTTT,CASSLGRRGFESEAFF
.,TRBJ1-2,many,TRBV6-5,TGTGCCAGCAGTTACAAGGCAGCGTACTATGGCTACACCTTC,CASSYKAAYYGYTF
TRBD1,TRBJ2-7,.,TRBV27,TGTGCCAGCAGAGGACAGGGCAATATCAACGAGCAGTACTTC,CASRGQGNINEQYF
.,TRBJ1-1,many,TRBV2,TGTGCCAGCATTGAATTGGAGGAGGGCCCCTGGAACACTGAAGCTTTCTTT,CASIELEEGPWNTEAFF
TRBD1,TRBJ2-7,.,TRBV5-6,TGTGCCAGCAGCTTACAGGGGGCATTTTACGAGCAGTACTTC,CASSLQGAFYEQYF
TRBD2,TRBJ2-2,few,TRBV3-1,TGTGCCAGCAGCCCCGTCGGACTAGCCGGCGGGGAGCTGTTTTTT,CASSPVGLAGGELFF
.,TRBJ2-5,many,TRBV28,TGTGCCAGCAGCCCGTCGACAGCGTACCAAGAGACCCAGTACTTC,CASSPSTAYQETQYF
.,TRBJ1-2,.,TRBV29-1,TGCAGCGTTGGATCCCGTGATGGCTACACCTTC,CSVGSRDGYTF
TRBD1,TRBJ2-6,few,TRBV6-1,TGTGCCAGCACCTCTATTCAAGGACAGGGTGAAACTGGGGCCAACGTCCTGACTTTC,CASTSIQGQGETGANVLTF
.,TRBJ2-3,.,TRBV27,TGTGCCAGCAGCTTATCGACAGGAATGGGCTCTACGCAGTATTTT,CASSLSTGMGSTQYF
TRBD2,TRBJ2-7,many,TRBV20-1,TGCAGTGCTGCGGGGGGGACGCCCAACGAGCAGTACTTC,CSAAGGTPNEQYF
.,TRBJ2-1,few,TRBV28,TGTGCCAGCAGTTGGGGACCGTACAATGAGCAGTTCTTC,CASSWGPYNEQFF
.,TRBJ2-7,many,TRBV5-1,TGTGCCAGCAGCTTAGGGCTTGCTTCCTACGAGCAGTACTTC,CASSLGLASYEQYF
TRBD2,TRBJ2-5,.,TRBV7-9,TGTGCCAGCAGCTTTTGGACTAGAGGAGAGACCCAGTACTTC,CASSFWTRGETQYF
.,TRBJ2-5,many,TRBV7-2,TGTGCCAGCAGCTTGACAACGGGACTGCTGCAAAAGACCCAGTACTTC,CASSLTTGLLQKTQYF
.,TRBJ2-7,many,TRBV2,TGTGCCAGCAGTGACAGGTTAGCGCTACGTACTCGTTACGAGCAGTACTTC,CASSDRLALRTRYEQYF
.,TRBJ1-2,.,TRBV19,TGTGCCAGTAGTGCGTATTACAGGGAAGGGGATAATGGCTACACCTTC,CASSAYYREGDNGYTF
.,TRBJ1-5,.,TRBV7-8,TGTGCCAGCAGCTTAGATAGGGGAACGGGCAATCAGCCCCAGCATTTT,CASSLDRGTGNQPQHF
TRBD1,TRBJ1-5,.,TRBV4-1,TGCGCCAGCAGCCAGGGACAGGGCTTTATTCAGCCCCAGCATTTT,CASSQGQGFIQPQHF
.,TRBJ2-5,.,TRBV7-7,TGTGCTAGCAGCTTAGGGGGGGCGAGGGAGACCCAGTACTTC,CASSLGGARETQYF
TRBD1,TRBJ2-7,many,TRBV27,TGTGCCAGCAGTGAAAACAGGGGGTGGGCCGAGCAGTACTTC,CASSENRGWAEQYF
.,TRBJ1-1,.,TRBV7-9,TGTGCCAGCAGCTTACCCCGTGGGAACACTGAAGCTTTCTTT,CASSLPRGNTEAFF
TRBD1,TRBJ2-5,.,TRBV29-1,TGCAGCGTTGAAGAGCCGGACAGGCAAGAGACCCAGTACTTC,CSVEEPDRQETQYF
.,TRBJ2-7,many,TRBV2,TGTGCCAGCAGTGAAAGTCGCGGCTACGAGCAGTACTTC,CASSESRGYEQYF
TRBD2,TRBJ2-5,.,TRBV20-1,TGCAGTGCTAGATTCCCTAGCGGTCAAGAGACCCAGTACTTC,CSARFPSGQETQYF
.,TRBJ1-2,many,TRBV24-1,TGTGCCACCAGTGTAACAGGCGATTATGGCTACACCTTC,CATSVTGDYGYTF
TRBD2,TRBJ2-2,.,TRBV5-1,TGCGCCAGCAGCTATACTAGCGGGAGAAATGCCGGGGAGCTGTTTTTT,CASSYTSGRNAGELFF
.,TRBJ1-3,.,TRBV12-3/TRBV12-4,TGTGCCAGCAGTATAGGAGGGGGGCTTGGAAACACCATATATTTT,CASSIGGGLGNTIYF
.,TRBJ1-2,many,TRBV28,TGTGCCAGCAGTATCGCAGGCTATGGCTACACCTTC,CASSIAGYGYTF
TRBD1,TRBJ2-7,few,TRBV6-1,TGTGCCAGCAGATGGACAGGGGCCCACGAGCAGTACTTC,CASRWTGAHEQYF
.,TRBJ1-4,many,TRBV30,TGTGCCTGGAGCGGTGGACCTAATGAAAAACTGTTTTTT,CAWSGGPNEKLFF